What follows are 10 T cell receptor beta chains derived from one specimen sequenced in a study of OX40 agonist ivuxolimab in advanced cancers. Library preparation employed the immunoSEQ multiplex PCR assay. TCRdb holds this immuneACCESS table with in-frame rearrangements only. Some clones are missing; in checked studies, unresolved V genes explain under half, and the rest has no known cause. Present in this sample are around 35,000 clones, roughly nine tenths of which were seen just once. The ten largest clonotypes hold around 2.4% of the sample. The material was CD4+ or CD8+ T cells sorted from blood, obtained in a trial of the OX40 agonist ivuxolimab. Source of these receptors: an adult with an advanced solid tumor such as melanoma, head and neck, liver or kidney cancer.

The chain carries TRBV27 and TRBJ2-1; D not resolved. This CDR3 is 13 amino acids long. Germline-derived CDR1 and CDR2 are MNHEY and SMNVEV (reference sequence). V was trimmed by 0 bases and J by 9 bases, leaving 9 bases between them. CDR3 nucleotide sequence: TGTGCCAGCAGTTTATCAGCGATCGGTGAGCAGTTCTTC. Translated: CASSLSAIGEQFF.

This clone was detected only a few times. CDR3 sequence reads: CASSPGRGYNEQFF. The DNA for the CDR3 is TGTGCCAGCAGCCCTGGAAGGGGTTACAATGAGCAGTTCTTC. J is TRBJ2-1 and V is TRBV7-3; D perhaps matches TRBD1 (5 bases). V was pared by 5 bases and J by 4 bases, with 12 bases between. Germline V gene sequence: CDR1 SGHTA, CDR2 FQGTGA. The CDR3 covers 14 residues.

The rearrangement uses TRBV5-1 and TRBJ1-1, with D possibly being TRBD1 (6 bases). V dropped 0 bases and J dropped 2 bases, with 14 bases sitting between them. Germline CDR1 is SGHRS and CDR2 is YFSETQ. The CDR3 runs 16 residues. The CDR3 sequence is CASSLAHRDINTEAFF. CDR3 in DNA: TGCGCCAGCAGCTTGGCGCACAGGGATATAAACACTGAAGCTTTCTTT.

The chain uses TRBV14 and TRBJ2-7; D may be TRBD2 (7 bases). Germline-derived CDR1 and CDR2 are SGHDN and FVKESK. V lost 1 base, J lost 5 bases, and 18 bases lay in between. CDR3 size: 16 residues. DNA of the CDR3: TGTGCCAGCAGCCAAGGGGCGGGGGCAGGGACCCACGAGCAGTACTTC. This translates into CASSQGAGAGTHEQYF.

The genes are TRBV11-2 and TRBJ1-6, with a weak D call TRBD1 (5 bases). This CDR3 comprises 13 residues. CDR1 SGHAT and CDR2 FQNNGV come from the germline V gene. V was cut by 3 bases and J by 9 bases, with 9 bases left in between. CDR3 amino acids: CASSFQGSSPLHF. CDR3 sequence (DNA): TGTGCCAGCAGCTTTCAGGGATCTTCACCCCTCCACTTT.

The chain employs TRBV7-9 and TRBJ1-2; D is ambiguous. V lost 4 bases and J lost 8, with 14 bases in between. There are 13 residues in the CDR3. Germline lookup yields CDR1 SEHNR and CDR2 FQNEAQ (reference sequence). The CDR3 DNA sequence: TGTGCCAGCAGCTATACCGGTGCTTCAGGCTACACCTTC. Translated: CASSYTGASGYTF.

The chain is built from TRBV5-1 and TRBJ1-4; D may be TRBD1 (5 bases). Trimming removed 7 bases from V and 0 bases from J, with 7 bases in between. Germline lookup yields CDR1 SGHRS and CDR2 YFSETQ. The CDR3 extends over 13 amino acids. The CDR3 DNA sequence: TGCGCCAGCCAGGGTTCAACTAATGAAAAACTGTTTTTT. The encoded protein is CASQGSTNEKLFF.

This clone was counted a single time. The chain joins TRBV6-1 to TRBJ2-5, with TRBD2 matching over 8 bases. CDR1 and CDR2 from the germline V gene are MNHNS and SASEGT. With 6 bases clipped from V and 2 bases from J, the junction kept 8 bases outside the gene matches. This CDR3 is 15 amino acids long. CDR3 in amino acids: CASSITPGGQETQYF. The CDR3 region has the DNA TGTGCCAGCAGCATTACCCCGGGGGGGCAAGAGACCCAGTACTTC.

This chain uses TRBV28 with TRBJ2-1; D unclear. The V gene lost 3 bases and the J gene lost 9 bases, with 18 bases spanning the gap. Germline CDR1 is MDHEN and CDR2 is SYDVKM. The CDR3 sequence is 15 residues long. The CDR3 reads CASSFRQLGSGEQFF. In DNA form, the CDR3 reads TGTGCCAGCAGTTTTAGGCAGCTCGGATCCGGTGAGCAGTTCTTC.

This chain uses TRBV6-1 with TRBJ1-4; tentative D call: TRBD1 (5 bases). V was shortened by 6 bases and J by 7 bases, with 9 bases between the two germline ends. Per germline, CDR1 MNHNS and CDR2 SASEGT. The CDR3 is 12 residues long. CDR3 nucleotides: TGTGCCAGCAGCTGGGGCGGTGAAAAACTGTTTTTT. Translation gives CASSWGGEKLFF.